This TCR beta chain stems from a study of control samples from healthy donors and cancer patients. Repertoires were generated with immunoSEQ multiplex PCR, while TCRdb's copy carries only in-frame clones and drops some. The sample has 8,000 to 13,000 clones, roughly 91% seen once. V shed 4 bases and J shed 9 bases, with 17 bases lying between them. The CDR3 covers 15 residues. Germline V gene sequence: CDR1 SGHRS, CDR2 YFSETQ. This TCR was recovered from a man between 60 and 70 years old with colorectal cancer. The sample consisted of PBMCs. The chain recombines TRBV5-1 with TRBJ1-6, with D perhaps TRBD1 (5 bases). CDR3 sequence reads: CASSLAWGIGSPLHF. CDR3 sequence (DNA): TGCGCCAGCAGCCTTGCCTGGGGGATTGGTTCACCCCTCCACTTT.